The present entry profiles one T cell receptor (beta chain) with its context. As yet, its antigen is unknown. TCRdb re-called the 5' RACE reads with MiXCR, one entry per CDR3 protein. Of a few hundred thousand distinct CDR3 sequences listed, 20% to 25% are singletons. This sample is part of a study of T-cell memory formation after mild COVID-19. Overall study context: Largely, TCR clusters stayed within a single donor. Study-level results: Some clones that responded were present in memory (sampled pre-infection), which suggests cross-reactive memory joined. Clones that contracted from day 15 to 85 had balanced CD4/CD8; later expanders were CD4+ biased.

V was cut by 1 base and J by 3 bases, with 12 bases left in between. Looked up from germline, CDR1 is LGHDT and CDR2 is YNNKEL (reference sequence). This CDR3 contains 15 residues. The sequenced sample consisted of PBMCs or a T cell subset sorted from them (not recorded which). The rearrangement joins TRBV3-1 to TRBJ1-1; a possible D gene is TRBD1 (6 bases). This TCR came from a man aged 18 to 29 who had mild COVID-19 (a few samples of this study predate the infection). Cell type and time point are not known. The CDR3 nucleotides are TGTGCCAGCAGCCAAGGCGGGGGGCTGGACACTGAAGCTTTCTTT. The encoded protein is CASSQGGGLDTEAFF.